This T cell receptor (beta chain) was obtained from a study of T cell changes during pregnancy in multiple sclerosis. J gave up 0 bases and V 6 bases, and 4 bases lay outside the gene matches. The CDR3 is 15 residues long. CDR1 MNHEY and CDR2 SVGAGI come from the germline V gene. Clones were read by immunoSEQ multiplex PCR, and TCRdb kept only the in-frame ones, dropping some. The sample consists of more than 80,000 clones, roughly nine tenths of them appearing once. The receptor comes from a female donor with multiple sclerosis, enrolled in a pregnancy study. The sample consisted of peripheral blood, taken before pregnancy. The V and J genes are TRBV6-5 and TRBJ2-2; 7 bases match TRBD1. The CDR3 nucleotides are TGTGCCAGCAGGCGCCAGGGGGCGAACACCGGGGAGCTGTTTTTT. Its protein is CASRRQGANTGELFF.